These T cell receptor beta chains were read from a single sample in a study of T cell responses to AZD1222 COVID-19 vaccine. TCRdb's table, derived via immunoSEQ multiplex PCR, lists solely in-frame clones and lacks some. The repertoire holds fewer than 150,000 clones, with about 91% as singletons. Sequences were derived from peripheral blood, sampled 28 days after the second AZD1222 dose. The receptors shown here come from an adult who received the AZD1222 COVID-19 vaccine. CDR3s include the opening cysteine and the closing phenylalanine or tryptophan. The order of the fields is D gene, J gene, V gene, clone size, CDR3 DNA, CDR3 protein. The D gene is left open where the match is weak. Part of the rows lack a size; the others show once, few, many or a class for expanded clones.

TRBD1,TRBJ2-3,TRBV18,.,TGTGCCAGCTCACCCCCCCGACAGGGGAAAAACACAGATACGCAGTATTTT,CASSPPRQGKNTDTQYF
TRBD1,TRBJ1-2,TRBV6-5,.,TGTGCCAGCAGTCAAACCCACCGGGACAGGGGAGGCTACACCTTC,CASSQTHRDRGGYTF
TRBD2,TRBJ2-1,TRBV29-1,.,TGCAGCGGGCGGACTAGCGGGAGGGGAGCCTACAATGAGCAGTTCTTC,CSGRTSGRGAYNEQFF
.,TRBJ1-2,TRBV5-6,once,TGTGCCAGCAGCTTTCGCGGGTCTGACTATGGCTACACCTTC,CASSFRGSDYGYTF
.,TRBJ2-7,TRBV15,.,TGTGCCACCAGCAGGGTACAGGATCAGGGTAGGGAGCAGTACTTC,CATSRVQDQGREQYF
.,TRBJ1-2,TRBV5-5,.,TGTGCCAGCAGCCTGGGAGGGTCGGTCTATGGCTACACCTTC,CASSLGGSVYGYTF
.,TRBJ1-5,TRBV30,once,TGTGCCTGGAGTGTAGCTGGCGCTCAGCCCCAGCATTTT,CAWSVAGAQPQHF
.,TRBJ2-7,TRBV27,.,TGTGCCAGCGCCCCCCGCTCCTACGAGCAGTACTTC,CASAPRSYEQYF
.,TRBJ1-1,TRBV4-3,.,TGCGCCAGCAGCCAAGCCGCATGGAACACTGAAGCTTTCTTT,CASSQAAWNTEAFF
.,TRBJ1-5,TRBV5-1,.,TGCGCCAGCAGCGGGGGCATTGGACAGCCCCAGCATTTT,CASSGGIGQPQHF
.,TRBJ1-1,TRBV12-3/TRBV12-4,.,TGTGCCAGCATCTCGCAGGGCACTGAAGCTTTCTTT,CASISQGTEAFF
.,TRBJ1-1,TRBV7-9,.,TGTGCCAGCAGCTCAGGCAGGGAGAGGGCTTTCTTT,CASSSGRERAFF
TRBD1,TRBJ1-2,TRBV7-9,.,TGTGCCAGCAACGCCCAGGGGGAGAGCTATGGCTACACCTTC,CASNAQGESYGYTF
.,TRBJ1-2,TRBV5-6,.,TGTGCCAGCAGCCGCGACACTAACTATGGCTACACCTTC,CASSRDTNYGYTF
.,TRBJ2-1,TRBV18,.,TGTGCCAGCTCGCCCGGGGCCTCCTACAATGAGCAGTTCTTC,CASSPGASYNEQFF
.,TRBJ1-1,TRBV28,.,TGTGCCAGCAGTTTCGGGGCGAACACTGAAGCTTTCTTT,CASSFGANTEAFF
.,TRBJ1-5,TRBV7-2,.,TGTGCCAGCACCCCGGACTGGGATCAGCCCCAGCATTTT,CASTPDWDQPQHF
.,TRBJ2-7,TRBV9,.,TGTGCCAGCAGCGTAGGGGGTACGGCCGGCCACGAGCAGTACTTC,CASSVGGTAGHEQYF
.,TRBJ1-3,TRBV27,.,TGTGCCAGCAGTTTGGGAGGAGCTGGAAACACCATATATTTT,CASSLGGAGNTIYF
.,TRBJ1-1,TRBV11-1,.,TGTGCCAGCAGCGCTTCGTCGGGCCACGGCACTGAAGCTTTCTTT,CASSASSGHGTEAFF
.,TRBJ1-5,TRBV12-3/TRBV12-4,.,TGTGCCAGCAGTTCCCTCCGACAGAAGCCCCAGCATTTT,CASSSLRQKPQHF
.,TRBJ1-2,TRBV18,.,TGTGCCAGCTCACTTCCACAGGGACCGAACTATGGCTACACCTTC,CASSLPQGPNYGYTF
.,TRBJ2-7,TRBV14,.,TGTGCCAGCAGGGACGGGGCCTACGAGCAGTACTTC,CASRDGAYEQYF
.,TRBJ1-5,TRBV11-2,.,TGTGCCAGCAGCTTAGAGAGGGGCCAGCCCCAGCATTTT,CASSLERGQPQHF
TRBD2,TRBJ2-1,TRBV5-1,once,TGCGCCAGCAGCCCCTTGGCTAGCGGGAACAATGAGCAGTTCTTC,CASSPLASGNNEQFF
TRBD1,TRBJ2-7,TRBV15,.,TGTGCCACCAGCGGTCGACAGGGCCTGAGCGAGCAGTACTTC,CATSGRQGLSEQYF
TRBD1,TRBJ1-5,TRBV3-1/TRBV3-2,.,TGTGCCAGCAGCCGACAGGGGGCCAATCAGCCCCAGCATTTT,CASSRQGANQPQHF
TRBD2,TRBJ2-5,TRBV20-1,once,TGCAGTGCTAGTTCTAGCGGGGGGGCGGAGACCCAGTACTTC,CSASSSGGAETQYF
.,TRBJ2-1,TRBV12-5,.,TGTGCTAGTGGTTCTCCCCGAAATGAGCAGTTCTTC,CASGSPRNEQFF
.,TRBJ2-1,TRBV24-1,.,TGTGCCACCAGTGATTCTTTCCAGGGCCCCTACAATGAGCAGTTCTTC,CATSDSFQGPYNEQFF
.,TRBJ1-5,TRBV7-9,.,TGTGCCAGCAGTCAGGGTAATGGATTCAGCCAGCCCCAGCATTTT,CASSQGNGFSQPQHF
.,TRBJ2-3,TRBV12-3/TRBV12-4,.,TGTGCCAGCAGCCAGGAATATACGCAGTATTTT,CASSQEYTQYF
.,TRBJ1-6,TRBV7-6,.,TGTGCCAGCAGCCAAGGCTACACAGGGCGAAATTCACCCCTCCACTTT,CASSQGYTGRNSPLHF
TRBD1,TRBJ1-3,TRBV9,.,TGTGCCAGCAGCTGGGGACAGCCTGGAAACACCATATATTTT,CASSWGQPGNTIYF
.,TRBJ2-7,TRBV15,once,TGTGCCACCAGCAGAGAGCTCTTCTTGTCCGAGCAGTACTTC,CATSRELFLSEQYF
.,TRBJ1-1,TRBV4-2,.,TGTGCCAGCAGCCAAGATCCGAGGGGCACTGAAGCTTTCTTT,CASSQDPRGTEAFF
TRBD2,TRBJ2-3,TRBV19,.,TGTGCCAGTAGTATATTAACTAGCGGGGCTAGCACAGATACGCAGTATTTT,CASSILTSGASTDTQYF
TRBD1,TRBJ2-1,TRBV6-5,.,TGTGCCAGCGTATCCGGGACAGGGTACGGGGGTGAGCAGTTCTTC,CASVSGTGYGGEQFF
.,TRBJ2-1,TRBV9,once,TGTGCCAGCAGCCCGAGGGATGAGCAGTTCTTC,CASSPRDEQFF
.,TRBJ1-5,TRBV10-3,.,TGTGCCATCAGTGAGAATGGAAGCAATCAGCCCCAGCATTTT,CAISENGSNQPQHF
.,TRBJ1-1,TRBV19,.,TGTGCCAGTAGTATATCGTTCCGGGACACAGAGAACACTGAAGCTTTCTTT,CASSISFRDTENTEAFF
.,TRBJ1-1,TRBV11-3,.,TGTGCCAGCAGCCGTACAGGGAACACTGAAGCTTTCTTT,CASSRTGNTEAFF
.,TRBJ1-3,TRBV7-2,once,TGTGCCAGCAGCCTGATTGGGGCCCCTGGAAACACCATATATTTT,CASSLIGAPGNTIYF
.,TRBJ1-6,TRBV5-1,.,TGCGCCAGCAGCTCATCCATTGGTCGAGATTCACCCCTCCACTTT,CASSSSIGRDSPLHF
.,TRBJ1-1,TRBV19,.,TGTGCCAGTAGTTCCCGACAGTTAAGGGGCACTGAAGCTTTCTTT,CASSSRQLRGTEAFF
.,TRBJ1-3,TRBV28,.,TGTGCCAGCAGCGAAACCTGGGAGATAGCGGGAAACACCATATATTTT,CASSETWEIAGNTIYF
.,TRBJ2-7,TRBV7-9,.,TGTGCCAGCAGCTCCCAGGGAGACTACGAGCAGTACTTC,CASSSQGDYEQYF
TRBD1,TRBJ1-1,TRBV7-9,.,TGTGCCAGCAGCCGGGGACAGGCCCAGAACACTGAAGCTTTCTTT,CASSRGQAQNTEAFF
TRBD1,TRBJ2-3,TRBV19,.,TGTGCCAGTAGTGTCTCCGGGACAGGGAGGACAGATACGCAGTATTTT,CASSVSGTGRTDTQYF
TRBD1,TRBJ1-2,TRBV10-3,few,TGTGCCGCCTCGACAGGGGAGGTTAACTATGGCTACACCTTC,CAASTGEVNYGYTF
.,TRBJ1-1,TRBV5-5,.,TGTGCCAGCAGCTCGGATTTAGCCAACTCGAACACTGAAGCTTTCTTT,CASSSDLANSNTEAFF
TRBD1,TRBJ1-2,TRBV10-2,.,TGCGCCACTCAGATAGCGACAGGGGACTATGGCTACACCTTC,CATQIATGDYGYTF
.,TRBJ1-1,TRBV27,.,TGTGCCAGCAGTTTAATATGGGGGAACACTGAAGCTTTCTTT,CASSLIWGNTEAFF